This paragraph covers one T cell receptor (beta chain) sequence. Its antigen is as yet unknown. This specimen belongs to a study of shared clonotypes between healthy human individuals. The assay was immunoSEQ multiplex PCR, and TCRdb's table has in-frame clones only and misses some. The sample lists about 330,000 clones, around 67% seen once, with around 10% in the top ten. This CDR3 contains 16 residues. J was trimmed by 0 bases and V by 6 bases; bases with no gene match: 9. The germline V gene has CDR1 MNHNY and CDR2 SVGAGI (reference sequence). Within Nashville, Tennessee resided all donors, each a Caucasian adult. Study-wide points: In contrast to clonotypes shared by all four donors, non-shared clonotypes had lower generation probabilities.

The sequenced material came from memory CD4+ T cells sorted from blood. Subset specified: CD45RA-negative fraction. The J gene is TRBJ1-1, the V gene TRBV6-6, with 8 bases that match TRBD1. This TCR was recovered from a man aged 25-45 years in good health. The CDR3 DNA follows: TGTGCCAGCAGCGAACCCAGGACAGGGATGAACACTGAAGCTTTCTTT. Translation: CASSEPRTGMNTEAFF.